This T cell receptor (beta chain) stems from a study of OX40 agonist ivuxolimab in advanced cancers. Across the whole study: From 23 to 79 years was the age range, with a mean of about 56 years, and about 83% were male. A history of anti-PD-1, anti-PD-L1 or anti-CTLA-4 therapy was acceptable, and roughly 40% had some. Study results and caveats: Not determined was the antigen specificity of the expanded peripheral T cells.

The data were produced by immunoSEQ multiplex PCR, yet TCRdb's version contains in-frame clones alone and is incomplete. The table shows roughly 75,000 clones, with 65% to 85% occurring only once. This clone was seen a single time. Its antigen is not identified. CDR3 length equals 14 residues. V was shortened by 4 bases and J by 2 bases, with 11 bases between the two germline ends. Germline V CDR1 and CDR2: SNHLY, FYNNEI. The sequence was collected from an adult with an advanced solid tumor such as melanoma, head and neck, liver or kidney cancer. V usage is TRBV2 and J usage is TRBJ1-2; no reliable D call. The sample consisted of CD4+ or CD8+ T cells sorted from blood, taken in a trial of the OX40 agonist ivuxolimab. CDR3 region: CASSVRQENYGYTF. The CDR3 DNA follows: TGTGCCAGCAGTGTGAGGCAGGAGAACTATGGCTACACCTTC. The full variable domain, completed using reference TRBV2 and TRBJ1-2, is EPEVTQTPSHQVTQMGQEVILRCVPISNHLYFYWYRQILGQKVEFLVSFYNNEISEKSEIFDDQFSVERPDGSNFTLKIRSTKLEDSAMYFCASSVRQENYGYTFGSGTRLTVV.